A single sample is the source of the 18 T cell receptor beta chains below, sequenced in a study of blood T cell repertoires in COVID-19. TCRdb keeps only in-frame clones here, not all; method: immunoSEQ multiplex PCR. The table records fewer than 300,000 clones, around 85% of them present only once. The sequenced sample was PBMCs or T cells enriched from blood (not recorded which). All receptors derive from a woman in her forties or fifties who had recovered from COVID-19.

The rearrangement uses TRBV7-9 and TRBJ1-2; TRBD1 agrees at 7 bases. V trimming: 6 bases; J trimming: 0 bases; junction bases outside the gene matches: 10. The germline CDR1 and CDR2 sequences are SEHNR and FQNEAQ (reference sequence). This CDR3 comprises 16 residues. The CDR3 loop reads CASSGQEGGSNYGYTF. In DNA form, the CDR3 reads TGTGCCAGCAGTGGACAGGAGGGGGGCTCTAACTATGGCTACACCTTC.

The chain couples TRBV3-1 (or the pseudogene TRBV3-2) to TRBJ2-2; D perhaps matches TRBD1 (6 bases). The germline V gene encodes CDR1 LGHDT and CDR2 YNNKEL (reference sequence). The CDR3 covers 17 residues. V lost 0 bases and J 3 bases, leaving 14 bases between the germline ends. Here the CDR3 reads CASSQDSQGPYTGELFF. CDR3 coding DNA: TGTGCCAGCAGCCAAGATTCCCAGGGGCCGTACACCGGGGAGCTGTTTTTT.

The chain is built from TRBV10-3 and TRBJ1-2; TRBD1 aligns across 8 bases. The V gene end was trimmed by 5 bases and the J gene end by 6 bases; junction bases not matched to a gene: 8. The germline CDR1 and CDR2 sequences are ENHRY and SYGVKD. The CDR3 totals 14 residues. In DNA, the CDR3 is TGTGCCATCAGTCAGGGGGCGATTAATGATGGCTACACCTTC. This encodes CAISQGAINDGYTF.

V usage is TRBV10-3 and J usage is TRBJ2-1; 9 nucleotides agree with TRBD2. CDR3 size: 15 residues. From germline, CDR1 is ENHRY and CDR2 SYGVKD. Trimming removed 3 bases from V and 2 bases from J; junction bases left unmatched: 2. Here the CDR3 DNA reads TGTGCCATCAGTGAAGTAGCGGGAGCCTACAATGAGCAGTTCTTC. Residues: CAISEVAGAYNEQFF.

This clone turned up a few times. In DNA, the CDR3 is TGTGCCAGCAGTTTCATGGACAGGGAATACGAGCAGTACTTC. Amino acids: CASSFMDREYEQYF. The J gene is TRBJ2-7, the V gene TRBV28, with 8 bases fitting TRBD1. Trimming cost V 3 bases and J 4 bases; bases outside gene matches: 5. CDR1 is MDHEN, CDR2 SYDVKM, per germline. The CDR3 spans 14 residues. Variable domain in full (rest from reference TRBV28 and TRBJ2-7): DVKVTQSSRYLVKRTGEKVFLECVQDMDHENMFWYRQDPGLGLRLIYFSYDVKMKEKGDIPEGYSVSREKKERFSLILESASTNQTSMYLCASSFMDREYEQYFGPGTRLTVT.

The chain has TRBV11-2 and TRBJ1-6, with a possible D match to TRBD1 (6 bases). Germline CDR1 and CDR2: SGHAT and FQNNGV. Trimming took 2 bases from V and 9 from J, leaving 14 bases between them. The CDR3 consists of 15 residues. The DNA for the CDR3 is TGTGCCAGCAGCTTATCGGCAGGGGTGGGTTCACCCCTCCACTTT. Protein sequence: CASSLSAGVGSPLHF.

V is TRBV30 and J is TRBJ1-2, with 7 bases that match TRBD1. Germline CDR1 and CDR2: GTSNPN and SVGIG (reference sequence). This CDR3 comprises 13 residues. V lost 4 bases, J lost 2 bases, and 4 bases stayed unmatched. CDR3 DNA: TGTGCCTGGAACCGGGACAGAAACTATGGCTACACCTTC. Protein: CAWNRDRNYGYTF.

This chain uses TRBV5-1 with TRBJ2-1, with 8 nucleotides matching TRBD2. This CDR3 is 16 amino acids long. After removal of 0 bases from V and 8 bases from J, the junction contained 10 bases not matched to a gene. Germline lookup yields CDR1 SGHRS and CDR2 YFSETQ. CDR3 sequence: CASSLAVAGKGDEQFF. In DNA form, the CDR3 reads TGCGCCAGCAGCTTGGCGGTAGCGGGGAAAGGCGATGAGCAGTTCTTC.

Here the CDR3 DNA reads TGTGCCAGCAGCTCCGGGGGGGCCAGAGATACGCAGTATTTT. It translates to CASSSGGARDTQYF. The chain has TRBV7-3 and TRBJ2-3, with TRBD2 matching over 8 bases. Unmatched junction bases numbered 5, after V lost 4 bases and J lost 5 bases. CDR1 is SGHTA and CDR2 is FQGTGA in the germline V gene. This CDR3 has 14 residues.

The chain employs TRBV5-6 and TRBJ2-7; TRBD1 might be the D (7 bases). The CDR3 spans 14 residues. Trimming took off 0 bases at V and 7 bases at J, with 14 bases between the two ends. Germline V CDR1 and CDR2: SGHDT, YYEEEE. CDR3 sequence: CASSLVAGGREQYF. Here the CDR3 DNA reads TGTGCCAGCAGCTTGGTCGCAGGGGGGAGGGAGCAGTACTTC.

The chain joins TRBV7-6 to TRBJ1-5, with D possibly being TRBD1 (6 bases). The germline V gene encodes CDR1 SGHVS and CDR2 FNYEAQ. The CDR3 runs 15 residues. V was pared by 1 base and J by 6 bases, with 13 bases between. The CDR3 DNA reads as TGTGCCAGCAGCTTAGTTGCAGGGGTGGGTCAGCCCCAGCATTTT. This sequence encodes CASSLVAGVGQPQHF.

This rearrangement joins TRBV11-2 to TRBJ2-5; TRBD2 aligns across 8 bases. The V and J ends lost 3 bases and 5 bases, in that order; junction bases with no gene match: 5. This CDR3 has 14 residues. Germline-derived CDR1 and CDR2 are SGHAT and FQNNGV. In nucleotides, the CDR3 is TGTGCCAGCAGCTTTCAAGCGGGAGTTGAGACCCAGTACTTC. It is translated as CASSFQAGVETQYF.

The rearrangement uses TRBV23-1 and TRBJ2-3; 12 positions agree with TRBD2. TRBV23-1 is treated as an ORF (open reading frame) with a function not yet certain. V shed 4 bases and J 2 bases; nucleotides not matched to a gene: 7. CDR3 size: 17 residues. CDR3: CASSLLAGGRFTDTQYF. The DNA for the CDR3 is TGCGCCAGCAGTCTACTAGCGGGGGGACGTTTCACAGATACGCAGTATTTT.

The V call is TRBV2, the J call TRBJ1-1, with D perhaps TRBD1 (6 bases). Germline V gives CDR1 SNHLY, CDR2 FYNNEI. Trimming took off 7 bases at V and 7 bases at J, with 10 bases between the two ends. The CDR3 runs to 11 residues. In nucleotides, the CDR3 is TGTGCCAGCATGGGACACGTTGAAGCTTTCTTT. Amino acid sequence: CASMGHVEAFF.

The chain has TRBV6-1 and TRBJ2-5; tentatively, D is TRBD1 (6 bases). The CDR3 spans 15 residues. CDR1 is MNHNS and CDR2 is SASEGT in the germline V gene. V lost 0 bases and J lost 5, with 13 bases in between. In DNA, the CDR3 is TGTGCCAGCAGTGAAGCTAATCAGGGGCATGAGACCCAGTACTTC. This codes for CASSEANQGHETQYF.

The V call is TRBV27, the J call TRBJ2-6; 7 bases line up with TRBD2. Germline CDR1 and CDR2: MNHEY and SMNVEV (reference sequence). V was clipped by 6 bases and J by 2 bases; unmatched bases: 4. The CDR3 has 15 amino acids. The CDR3 protein is CASSIRGAGANVLTF. The CDR3 coding sequence is TGTGCCAGCAGCATTCGGGGGGCTGGGGCCAACGTCCTGACTTTC.

The rearrangement joins TRBV14 to TRBJ1-2, with D unresolved. V was shortened by 2 bases and J by 4 bases, with 14 bases between the two germline ends. The CDR3 extends over 15 amino acids. From germline, CDR1 is SGHDN and CDR2 FVKESK. The CDR3 DNA sequence: TGTGCCAGCAGCCAATACTCGTCTTCTAGCTATGGCTACACCTTC. Residues: CASSQYSSSSYGYTF.

The rearrangement joins TRBV7-2 to TRBJ1-5, with D maybe TRBD1 (5 bases). Trimming took off 1 base at V and 2 bases at J, with 9 bases between the two ends. Germline-derived CDR1 and CDR2 are SGHTA and FQGNSA. The CDR3 contains 15 residues. Here the CDR3 DNA reads TGTGCCAGCAGCTTAGGGGGCGGGGGCAATCAGCCCCAGCATTTT. Protein: CASSLGGGGNQPQHF.